The 13 T cell receptor beta chains given below trace back to one sample, sequenced in a study of T cell responses to AZD1222 COVID-19 vaccine. Some clones are missing from TCRdb's copy, which holds only in-frame ones; the method was immunoSEQ multiplex PCR. The data hold 150,000 to 200,000 clones, with about 91% observed a single time. Sequenced material: peripheral blood, taken on day 0 of AZD1222 vaccination. The source is an adult in good health.

The rearrangement uses TRBV9 and TRBJ1-1; 7 nucleotides align to TRBD1. With 0 bases clipped from V and 0 bases from J, the junction kept 5 bases outside the gene matches. This CDR3 is 16 amino acids long. CDR1 and CDR2 (germline): SGDLS, YYNGEE. The CDR3 reads CASSVDRGHLNTEAFF. The CDR3 nucleotides are TGTGCCAGCAGCGTAGATAGGGGGCACTTGAACACTGAAGCTTTCTTT. The complete variable domain, with remaining parts taken from reference TRBV9 and TRBJ1-1, reads DSGVTQTPKHLITATGQRVTLRCSPRSGDLSVYWYQQSLDQGLQFLIQYYNGEERAKGNILERFSAQQFPDLHSELNLSSLELGDSALYFCASSVDRGHLNTEAFFGQGTRLTVV.

The chain employs TRBV28 and TRBJ1-3, with D possibly being TRBD1 (5 bases). V shed 7 bases and J shed 8 bases, with 15 bases lying between them. This CDR3 spans 13 amino acids. Germline V CDR1 and CDR2: MDHEN, SYDVKM. CDR3 loop: CASNPTGTYTIYF. CDR3 coding DNA: TGTGCCAGCAACCCGACCGGGACCTACACCATATATTTT.

The chain uses TRBV27 and TRBJ2-7; the match to TRBD1 covers 9 bases. Unmatched junction bases numbered 8, after V lost 5 bases and J lost 6 bases. Germline V gene sequence: CDR1 MNHEY, CDR2 SMNVEV (reference sequence). CDR3 length: 14 residues. The DNA for the CDR3 is TGTGCCAGCAGTCCCGGGACAGGGTATGGCGAGCAGTACTTC. It encodes CASSPGTGYGEQYF.

This chain uses TRBV14 with TRBJ2-4, with 7 bases lining up with TRBD1. J gave up 0 bases and V 2 bases, and 10 bases lay outside the gene matches. The CDR3 has 18 amino acids. Germline V CDR1 and CDR2: SGHDN, FVKESK. The CDR3: CASSQRTGGYLAKNIQYF. CDR3 coding DNA: TGTGCCAGCAGCCAACGGACAGGAGGCTACTTAGCCAAAAACATTCAGTACTTC.

V usage is TRBV5-4 and J usage is TRBJ1-6; 7 nucleotides align to TRBD1. CDR1 is SGHNT, CDR2 YYREEE, per germline (reference sequence). V dropped 3 bases and J dropped 7; count of bases not matched to a gene: 7. CDR3 length: 15 residues. In nucleotides, the CDR3 is TGTGCCAGCAGCTCCCCGACAGGGACAAATTCACCCCTCCACTTT. As protein: CASSSPTGTNSPLHF.

This chain joins TRBV30 and TRBJ2-2; the D gene is possibly TRBD2 (6 bases). V shed 1 base and J shed 4 bases, with 10 bases lying between them. The CDR3 sequence is 14 residues long. Germline V gene sequence: CDR1 GTSNPN, CDR2 SVGIG (reference sequence). In nucleotides, the CDR3 is TGTGCCTGGAGTGGGAGGAGGGGCACCGGGGAGCTGTTTTTT. It specifies CAWSGRRGTGELFF.

V gene TRBV10-3 combines with J gene TRBJ1-3; no clear D gene. Per germline, CDR1 ENHRY and CDR2 SYGVKD. The V and J ends lost 0 bases and 0 bases respectively, with 6 bases between them. The CDR3 covers 15 residues. In DNA form, the CDR3 reads TGTGCCATCAGTGAGTCGCGGAGCTCTGGAAACACCATATATTTT. This gives the protein CAISESRSSGNTIYF.

The chain has TRBV27 and TRBJ2-2; TRBD1 is a possible D gene (5 bases). The V end lost 3 bases, the J end lost 3 bases, and 11 bases lay between the germline ends. CDR3 length equals 15 residues. The germline V gene encodes CDR1 MNHEY and CDR2 SMNVEV (reference sequence). CDR3 loop: CASSLVGVDTGELFF. CDR3 coding DNA: TGTGCCAGCAGTTTGGTAGGGGTGGACACCGGGGAGCTGTTTTTT.

The CDR3 DNA reads TGTGCCAGCAGCTACACAGGAGTCTCTCAGTTCTTC. Protein product: CASSYTGVSQFF. This chain joins TRBV7-9 and TRBJ2-1; D is perhaps TRBD1 (5 bases). Trimming took off 4 bases at V and 13 bases at J, with 14 bases between the two ends. This CDR3 is built from 12 residues. Germline V gene sequence: CDR1 SEHNR, CDR2 FQNEAQ (reference sequence).

V and J are TRBV4-1 and TRBJ1-1; D gene uncertain. Trimming stripped 4 bases from V and 1 base from J, with 13 bases between. CDR1 and CDR2 (germline): MGHRA, YSYEKL. This CDR3 comprises 15 residues. CDR3 nucleotides: TGCGCCAGCAGCCCGGCGGGGATCGGGAACACTGAAGCTTTCTTT. Its translation is CASSPAGIGNTEAFF.

The V and J genes are TRBV9 and TRBJ2-7, with a weak D call TRBD1 (6 bases). CDR1 is SGDLS and CDR2 is YYNGEE in the germline V gene. CDR3 length: 15 residues. Trimming left V 4 bases short and J 0 bases short, with 14 bases between. CDR3 amino acids: CASSPRGTASYEQYF. CDR3 DNA sequence: TGTGCCAGCAGCCCCAGGGGAACGGCCTCCTACGAGCAGTACTTC.

The V call is TRBV5-1, the J call TRBJ1-1, with 8 bases identical to TRBD1. Per the germline V gene, CDR1 is SGHRS and CDR2 is YFSETQ. Germline trimming cut 4 bases from V and 5 bases from J; bases unmatched to any gene: 10. This CDR3 spans 15 amino acids. This CDR3 reads CASSVVDRGTTEAFF. CDR3 sequence (DNA): TGCGCCAGCAGCGTGGTCGACAGGGGCACGACTGAAGCTTTCTTT.

The gene calls are TRBV5-1 and TRBJ1-4; 7 bases match TRBD1. J lost 7 bases, V lost 4 bases, and 10 bases had no gene match. The CDR3 length is 15 residues. Germline CDR1 is SGHRS and CDR2 is YFSETQ. Here the CDR3 reads CASSLRQGEGEKLFF. The CDR3 region has the DNA TGCGCCAGCAGCCTGCGACAGGGAGAGGGTGAAAAACTGTTTTTT. Looking up the rest from reference TRBV5-1 and TRBJ1-4 gives the full variable domain: KAGVTQTPRYLIKTRGQQVTLSCSPISGHRSVSWYQQTPGQGLQFLFEYFSETQRNKGNFPGRFSGRQFSNSRSEMNVSTLELGDSALYLCASSLRQGEGEKLFFGSGTQLSVL.